This TCR beta chain comes out of a study of graft-versus-host responses after intestinal transplantation. Study results and caveats: The highest levels of circulating GvH clones went along with early declines in HvG clones after transplant.

For this clone: Its antigen is still unknown.

Data came from immunoSEQ multiplex PCR; TCRdb stores just in-frame clones and leaves some out. This table holds over 100,000 clones, just over 90% found once. This receptor was obtained from a human donor who was the organ donor for an intestinal transplant. Sequenced here: unstimulated CD4+ T cells sorted from spleen or lymph node cells, sampled before transplant.

CDR3 coding DNA: TGTGCCAGCAGTACCCGACAGGGGTTTGAAGCTTTCTTT. It is translated as CASSTRQGFEAFF. The V call is TRBV27, the J call TRBJ1-1; 8 nucleotides line up with TRBD1. After removal of 5 bases from V and 7 bases from J, the junction contained 6 bases not matched to a gene. Germline V gene sequence: CDR1 MNHEY, CDR2 SMNVEV (reference sequence). The CDR3 has 13 amino acids.